The rows below give T cell receptor beta chains drawn from one sample of a study of radiotherapy plus CTLA-4 blockade in lung cancer. Assay: immunoSEQ multiplex PCR; the TCRdb copy retains only in-frame clones and omits some. This sample carries around 26,000 clones, 60% to 85% of them seen once, and the ten largest clones take roughly 3%. Here the sequenced sample was peripheral blood, taken from a patient treated with radiotherapy plus ipilimumab. Source of these receptors: a human donor with non-small cell lung cancer whose response to radiotherapy plus ipilimumab could not be evaluated. CDR3s include the opening cysteine and the closing phenylalanine or tryptophan. The D gene is left open where the match is weak.

v_gene	j_gene	d_gene	CDR3aa	CDR3nt
TRBV4-1	TRBJ2-1	TRBD2	CASSQDPRSGGQFF	TGCGCCAGCAGCCAAGATCCCCGATCGGGGGGGCAGTTCTTC
TRBV18	TRBJ2-5	NA	CASSPQGSGETQYF	TGTGCCAGCTCACCACAGGGATCGGGGGAGACCCAGTACTTC
TRBV30	TRBJ1-5	NA	CAWSFGQNQPQHF	TGTGCCTGGAGTTTTGGACAGAATCAGCCCCAGCATTTT
TRBV18	TRBJ2-5	TRBD2	CASSSLAGAMGETQYF	TGTGCCAGCTCGTCACTAGCGGGAGCAATGGGAGAGACCCAGTACTTC
TRBV29-1	TRBJ2-1	TRBD2	CSVGPSRTRYNEQFF	TGCAGCGTTGGGCCATCCAGGACTAGGTACAATGAGCAGTTCTTC
TRBV7-2	TRBJ2-7	NA	CASSLDSTEQYF	TGTGCCAGCAGCTTAGACTCTACGGAGCAGTACTTC
TRBV11-2	TRBJ2-6	TRBD1	CASSLDRDRGSGGANVLTF	TGTGCCAGCAGCTTAGATCGGGACAGGGGTTCGGGTGGGGCCAACGTCCTGACTTTC
TRBV11-3	TRBJ2-1	TRBD2	CASSLEGGSYNEQFF	TGTGCCAGCAGCTTAGAGGGCGGGAGCTACAATGAGCAGTTCTTC
TRBV10-2	TRBJ2-6	TRBD2	CASRGTSGNSGANVLTF	TGCGCCAGCAGAGGGACTAGCGGAAACTCTGGGGCCAACGTCCTGACTTTC
TRBV5-4	TRBJ2-3	NA	CASSLGGARTDTQYF	TGTGCCAGCAGCTTGGGGGGCGCGAGAACAGATACGCAGTATTTT